Listed below are T cell receptor beta chains from one sample, sequenced in a study of blood T cell repertoires in COVID-19. Sequencing used immunoSEQ multiplex PCR; TCRdb keeps in-frame clones, though not all of them. The profile shows approximately 30,000 clones, over 90% of them singletons. Sequenced input: peripheral blood. The receptors shown here come from a human donor in a cohort sampled during active COVID-19. Each CDR3 is given with its conserved first and last residue. Fields, in order: clone size, V gene, J gene, D gene, CDR3 DNA, CDR3 protein. The D gene is left open where the match is weak. Clone size is stated in some rows and not others, as once, few, many or a class when expanded.

.	TRBV3-1/TRBV3-2	TRBJ2-1	TRBD2	TGTGCCAGCAGCCTGACCCCGGGGCGGGGGTCCTACAATGAGCAGTTCTTC	CASSLTPGRGSYNEQFF
once	TRBV4-2	TRBJ1-5	.	TGTGCCAGCAGCCAAGACCCGGCAGGGCGACGGGATCAGCCCCAGCATTTT	CASSQDPAGRRDQPQHF
.	TRBV9	TRBJ2-5	.	TGTGCCAGCAGCGTAGATAGCGCCCAAGAGACCCAGTACTTC	CASSVDSAQETQYF
once	TRBV7-3	TRBJ1-1	.	TGTGCCAGCAGCTCCACAGGGTTTGACACTGAAGCTTTCTTT	CASSSTGFDTEAFF
.	TRBV12-3/TRBV12-4	TRBJ2-1	.	TGTGCCAGCAGTGAGATCGAGGGTAATGAGCAGTTCTTC	CASSEIEGNEQFF
.	TRBV19	TRBJ2-1	TRBD2	TGTGCCAGTAGTATACTAGCGGGAGCGGTGAATGAGCAGTTCTTC	CASSILAGAVNEQFF
.	TRBV28	TRBJ1-2	TRBD1	TGTGCCAGCACCCTATCGGACAGGGTCTTGTCTGGGGGCTACACCTTC	CASTLSDRVLSGGYTF
.	TRBV18	TRBJ1-2	.	TGTGCCAGCTCACCACCGACGGGGGGGGGCTACACCTTC	CASSPPTGGGYTF
.	TRBV28	TRBJ1-1	TRBD1	TGTGCCAGCAGTACAGGGGACACTGAAGCTTTCTTT	CASSTGDTEAFF
once	TRBV19	TRBJ1-3	.	TGTGCCAGTAGTATAGAAGCCTCTGGAAACACCATATATTTT	CASSIEASGNTIYF
.	TRBV12-3/TRBV12-4	TRBJ2-7	TRBD1	TGTGCCAGCAGCCGGGGACAGTCCTACGAGCAGTACTTC	CASSRGQSYEQYF
few	TRBV2	TRBJ2-7	TRBD1	TGTGCCAGCAGGGCCGACAGGGGAGGCGAGCAGTACTTC	CASRADRGGEQYF
once	TRBV30	TRBJ1-6	TRBD1	TGTGCCTGGACCGGGACAGGGGTGAGAACCCTCCACTTT	CAWTGTGVRTLHF
once	TRBV5-1	TRBJ2-5	TRBD1	TGCGCCAGCAGCCTCTGGACAGGGGGCCAAGAGACCCAGTACTTC	CASSLWTGGQETQYF
.	TRBV30	TRBJ1-1	.	TGTGCCTGGAGCCCAAGGGGGTTACGAGGCACTGAAGCTTTCTTT	CAWSPRGLRGTEAFF
.	TRBV27	TRBJ1-6	TRBD1	TGTGCCAGCAGTCTGCAGGGGGCGCGTTCACCCCTCCACTTT	CASSLQGARSPLHF
.	TRBV29-1	TRBJ2-1	TRBD1	TGCAGCGCCCGGACAGGGGCCAATGAGCAGTTCTTC	CSARTGANEQFF
once	TRBV7-8	TRBJ1-3	.	TGTGCCAGCAGCTTACTCGGGGGGGCAGGTTACACCATATATTTT	CASSLLGGAGYTIYF
.	TRBV30	TRBJ1-2	.	TGTGCCTCTGGACAGAGGTATGGCTACACCTTC	CASGQRYGYTF
.	TRBV4-2	TRBJ1-3	.	TGTGCCAGCAGCCAAGAAAAAGGAGCAAACACCATATATTTT	CASSQEKGANTIYF
.	TRBV6-5	TRBJ1-1	TRBD1	TGTGCCAGCCGAACGACAGGGATGACCACTGAAGCTTTCTTT	CASRTTGMTTEAFF
once	TRBV2	TRBJ2-7	TRBD2	TGTGCCAGCAGTGATAGTTGGCCTAGCGGGATTTACGAGCAGTACTTC	CASSDSWPSGIYEQYF
.	TRBV20-1	TRBJ2-7	.	TGCAGTGCCGCGTCGTACGAGCAGTACTTC	CSAASYEQYF
.	TRBV10-1	TRBJ2-2	TRBD1	TGCGCCAGCAGTGAAGACAGGGCTCGCACCGGGGAGCTGTTTTTT	CASSEDRARTGELFF
.	TRBV18	TRBJ2-3	.	TGTGCCAGCTCACCCCGGTCGGGGAACATCGATACGCAGTATTTT	CASSPRSGNIDTQYF
.	TRBV18	TRBJ2-3	TRBD2	TGTGCCAGCTCGCGATCTCTAGCGGGGTTCACAGATACGCAGTATTTT	CASSRSLAGFTDTQYF
.	TRBV19	TRBJ2-7	.	TGTGCCAGTAGTATCTCATCCAGGGACGAGCAGTACTTC	CASSISSRDEQYF
.	TRBV23-1	TRBJ2-1	.	TGCGCCAGCAGTCACCGAGGGCAGTTCTTC	CASSHRGQFF
.	TRBV7-9	TRBJ2-1	TRBD2	TGTGCCAGCAGCAGGTGGACTAGCGGGGATACCTACAATGAGCAGTTCTTC	CASSRWTSGDTYNEQFF
.	TRBV15	TRBJ2-7	TRBD2	TGTGCCACCAGCAGAGAAACGGGGAACAGATATCAACTCCGGGAGGTATCCTACGAGCAGTACTTC	CATSRETGNRYQLREVSYEQYF
.	TRBV5-1	TRBJ2-5	TRBD2	TGCGCCAGCAGCTTTATAGCGGGAGTGGGGGAGACCCAGTACTTC	CASSFIAGVGETQYF
.	TRBV30	TRBJ1-2	TRBD1	TGTGCCTGGAGCCTTATTTGGGACAGGCAAAACTATGGCTACACCTTC	CAWSLIWDRQNYGYTF
.	TRBV28	TRBJ2-7	.	TGTGCCAGCAGTTTACCGAGCAGGAAAGCCTACGAGCAGTACTTC	CASSLPSRKAYEQYF
.	TRBV7-4	TRBJ2-7	.	TGTGCCAGCAGCTTCCGGGGGGGCCGGGACAGAGGCTACGAGCAGTACTTC	CASSFRGGRDRGYEQYF
.	TRBV19	TRBJ1-1	.	TGTGCCAGTAGTATGGGGCGAGACACTGAAGCTTTCTTT	CASSMGRDTEAFF
.	TRBV10-1	TRBJ2-7	.	TGCGCCAGCAGTGCGTCCAGGACCTACGAGCAGTACTTC	CASSASRTYEQYF
.	TRBV18	TRBJ2-2	TRBD2	TGTGCCAGCTCTCAGTCCTTAGCGGGAGCTAAACCCGGGGAGCTGTTTTTT	CASSQSLAGAKPGELFF
.	TRBV7-2	TRBJ1-2	.	TGTGCCAGCAGCTATAACCGGGCACGGGGTGGCTACACCTTC	CASSYNRARGGYTF
.	TRBV3-1/TRBV3-2	TRBJ2-3	TRBD2	TGTGCCAGCAGCCAGCCGGGACTAGCGGGAGTTATGACAGATACGCAGTATTTT	CASSQPGLAGVMTDTQYF
.	TRBV2	TRBJ2-7	TRBD2	TGTGCCAGTGACGACTTCGGGTGGACTAGCGGGAGGGTCGAGCAGTACTTC	CASDDFGWTSGRVEQYF
.	TRBV30	TRBJ2-7	TRBD1	TGTGCCTGGAGACGAACAGGGGAGAGCTCCTACGAGCAGTACTTC	CAWRRTGESSYEQYF
.	TRBV6-5	TRBJ1-5	.	TGTGCCAGCATGGCCAACTGGAGAAGCAATCAGCCCCAGCATTTT	CASMANWRSNQPQHF
.	TRBV7-9	TRBJ1-3	.	TGTGCCAGCAGCTTAGATTACTACACCATATATTTT	CASSLDYYTIYF
.	TRBV28	TRBJ1-6	.	TGTGCCAGCAGTTTATCGTCAGCGGGGGAACCCCATTCACCCCTCCACTTT	CASSLSSAGEPHSPLHF
once	TRBV10-3	TRBJ2-3	TRBD2	TGTGCCATCAGTGAGCCTACTGGGACTAGCGGGAGCTTGATGGATACGCAGTATTTT	CAISEPTGTSGSLMDTQYF
.	TRBV2	TRBJ2-3	TRBD2	TGTGCCAGCAACAAAGAGTGGGCTAGCGGAAGCACAGATACGCAGTATTTT	CASNKEWASGSTDTQYF
.	TRBV19	TRBJ2-3	TRBD2	TGTGCCAGTAGGCCTCCGGGACTAGCGTCAGATACGCAGTATTTT	CASRPPGLASDTQYF
.	TRBV24-1	TRBJ2-2	TRBD2	TGTGCCACCAGTGATAGCGGGAGTTCGACCGGGGAGCTGTTTTTT	CATSDSGSSTGELFF
.	TRBV6-4	TRBJ1-5	TRBD1	TGTGCCAGCAGTGCCACGGACAGGGTAGGTCAGCCCCAGCATTTT	CASSATDRVGQPQHF
.	TRBV19	TRBJ2-6	TRBD1	TGTGCCAGCGGGACAGGGAACTTTCACTCTGGGGCCAACGTCCTGACTTTC	CASGTGNFHSGANVLTF
.	TRBV6-5	TRBJ1-2	.	TGTGCCAGCAGTTACTCGTCGGGAGAGACTAACTATGGCTACACCTTC	CASSYSSGETNYGYTF
.	TRBV18	TRBJ1-6	.	TGTGCCAGCTCACCCCAGGTTCGGGAAAATTCACCCCTCCACTTT	CASSPQVRENSPLHF
.	TRBV6-6	TRBJ1-5	.	TGTGCCAGCTCAGACAGTAATCAGCCCCAGCATTTT	CASSDSNQPQHF
.	TRBV5-1	TRBJ2-1	TRBD1	TGCGCCAGCAGCCTGGGACAGGGGCCGCCATCCTACAATGAGCAGTTCTTC	CASSLGQGPPSYNEQFF
once	TRBV6-5	TRBJ2-7	.	TGTGCCAGCAGTCCCCTTGGGCCCGTCTACGAGCAGTACTTC	CASSPLGPVYEQYF
.	TRBV5-6	TRBJ1-1	TRBD1	TGTGCCAGCAGCTTGGGCCCACAGGGGGCCGCTTTCTTT	CASSLGPQGAAFF
.	TRBV5-4	TRBJ2-2	TRBD2	TGTGCCGCACGACTAGCAGCGAACACCGGGGAGCTGTTTTTT	CAARLAANTGELFF
.	TRBV6-1	TRBJ2-7	.	TGTGCCAGCAGTGAGGAGGGGTTCTCCTACGAGCAGTACTTC	CASSEEGFSYEQYF
.	TRBV19	TRBJ2-1	.	TGTGCCACTCGGGACTCCTCCTACAATGAGCAGTTCTTC	CATRDSSYNEQFF
.	TRBV7-6	TRBJ2-7	.	TGTGCCAGCAGCTTGGGCCAGGACAGTCCCTACGAGCAGTACTTC	CASSLGQDSPYEQYF